Listed below are T cell receptor beta chains from one sample, sequenced in a study of CD8+CD57+ T cells in acquired aplastic anemia. Each CDR3 protein is one row after TCRdb ran MiXCR on the reads. The sample records some 170,000 distinct CDR3 sequences, around 48% being singletons. Material: sorted CD4+, CD8+, or CD8+CD57+ T cells (not recorded which) from PBMCs. These receptors came from a human donor with aplastic anemia. Both conserved end residues are part of each CDR3. Each record gives: D gene, J gene, clone size, V gene, CDR3 protein, CDR3 DNA. D genes are given only for firm matches. Clone size, where shown, is once, few, many, or a class for clones that have expanded.

D gene: .
J gene: TRBJ1-3
clone size: many
V gene: TRBV5-1
CDR3 protein: CASSDPSSGNTIYF
CDR3 DNA: TGCGCCAGCAGCGACCCTTCCTCTGGAAACACCATATATTTT

D gene: .
J gene: TRBJ2-3
clone size: .
V gene: TRBV6-4
CDR3 protein: CASSDRGGTDTQYF
CDR3 DNA: TGTGCCAGCAGTGACAGGGGAGGCACAGATACGCAGTATTTT

D gene: .
J gene: TRBJ1-1
clone size: .
V gene: TRBV19
CDR3 protein: CASSIGGGAFF
CDR3 DNA: TGTGCCAGTAGTATAGGGGGTGGAGCTTTCTTT

D gene: .
J gene: TRBJ1-4
clone size: many
V gene: TRBV7-8
CDR3 protein: CASSPTPPEKLFF
CDR3 DNA: TGTGCCAGCAGCCCAACTCCCCCTGAAAAACTGTTTTTT

D gene: .
J gene: TRBJ1-5
clone size: .
V gene: TRBV6-1
CDR3 protein: CASSRDLNQPQHF
CDR3 DNA: TGTGCCAGCAGTAGGGATCTCAATCAGCCCCAGCATTTT

D gene: .
J gene: TRBJ2-1
clone size: .
V gene: TRBV7-8
CDR3 protein: CASSLRPTDVYNEQFF
CDR3 DNA: TGTGCCAGCAGCTTACGTCCCACGGATGTCTACAATGAGCAGTTCTTC

D gene: TRBD1
J gene: TRBJ2-7
clone size: many
V gene: TRBV10-1
CDR3 protein: CASTPDRGGEQYF
CDR3 DNA: TGCGCCAGTACCCCCGACAGGGGTGGCGAGCAGTACTTC

D gene: .
J gene: TRBJ1-1
clone size: .
V gene: TRBV2
CDR3 protein: CASSDRGRAGAFF
CDR3 DNA: TGTGCCAGCAGTGACAGGGGAAGGGCTGGAGCCTTCTTT

D gene: TRBD1
J gene: TRBJ1-3
clone size: many
V gene: TRBV11-1
CDR3 protein: CASSLGTEGNTIYF
CDR3 DNA: TGTGCCAGCAGCTTGGGGACAGAAGGAAACACCATATATTTT

D gene: .
J gene: TRBJ2-5
clone size: many
V gene: TRBV10-2
CDR3 protein: CASKVSETQYF
CDR3 DNA: TGCGCCAGCAAGGTTAGCGAGACCCAGTACTTC

D gene: TRBD1
J gene: TRBJ1-3
clone size: many
V gene: TRBV20-1
CDR3 protein: CSAIPQGAYTIYF
CDR3 DNA: TGCAGTGCTATCCCACAGGGGGCTTACACCATATATTTT

D gene: .
J gene: TRBJ1-1
clone size: .
V gene: TRBV19
CDR3 protein: CASSIEGAFF
CDR3 DNA: TGTGCCAGTAGTATCGAAGGAGCTTTCTTT

D gene: TRBD1
J gene: TRBJ1-6
clone size: many
V gene: TRBV5-1
CDR3 protein: CASSLVPGQGNSPLHF
CDR3 DNA: TGCGCCAGCAGCTTGGTCCCGGGACAGGGGAATTCACCCCTCCACTTT

D gene: .
J gene: TRBJ2-7
clone size: once
V gene: TRBV20-1
CDR3 protein: CSAGRATKPSYEQYF
CDR3 DNA: TGCAGTGCCGGCCGGGCCACTAAACCCTCCTACGAGCAGTACTTC

D gene: .
J gene: TRBJ1-1
clone size: few
V gene: TRBV3-1
CDR3 protein: CASSQARVGTEAFF
CDR3 DNA: TGTGCCAGCAGCCAAGCCCGGGTTGGCACTGAAGCTTTCTTT

D gene: TRBD1
J gene: TRBJ2-2
clone size: .
V gene: TRBV11-1
CDR3 protein: CASSLAFDRGNTGELFF
CDR3 DNA: TGTGCCAGCAGCTTAGCTTTCGACAGGGGGAACACCGGGGAGCTGTTTTTT

D gene: TRBD1
J gene: TRBJ1-4
clone size: .
V gene: TRBV25-1
CDR3 protein: CASSEQGANEKLFF
CDR3 DNA: TGTGCCAGCAGTGAACAGGGGGCAAATGAAAAACTGTTTTTT

D gene: TRBD2
J gene: TRBJ2-4
clone size: .
V gene: TRBV6-1
CDR3 protein: CASRTSGAKNIQYF
CDR3 DNA: TGTGCCAGCAGGACTAGCGGGGCCAAAAACATTCAGTACTTC

D gene: TRBD2
J gene: TRBJ2-5
clone size: .
V gene: TRBV10-2
CDR3 protein: CASNGGSAETQYF
CDR3 DNA: TGCGCCAGCAATGGCGGGAGCGCAGAGACCCAGTACTTC

D gene: .
J gene: TRBJ1-2
clone size: many
V gene: TRBV14
CDR3 protein: CASSQEPGRVVANYGYTF
CDR3 DNA: TGTGCCAGCAGCCAAGAACCCGGGAGGGTAGTTGCTAACTATGGCTACACCTTC

D gene: .
J gene: TRBJ1-2
clone size: .
V gene: TRBV9
CDR3 protein: CASSPAQTSGGYTF
CDR3 DNA: TGTGCCAGCAGCCCCGCACAGACCTCAGGGGGCTACACCTTC

D gene: .
J gene: TRBJ2-1
clone size: .
V gene: TRBV24-1
CDR3 protein: CATSDFGSSPNEQFF
CDR3 DNA: TGTGCCACCAGTGATTTTGGTAGTTCGCCCAATGAGCAGTTCTTC

D gene: .
J gene: TRBJ2-1
clone size: many
V gene: TRBV6-5
CDR3 protein: CASRRPPGEQFF
CDR3 DNA: TGTGCCAGCAGAAGACCCCCCGGTGAGCAGTTCTTC

D gene: TRBD2
J gene: TRBJ2-1
clone size: .
V gene: TRBV9
CDR3 protein: CASSAHRASGGANEQFF
CDR3 DNA: TGTGCCAGCAGCGCCCATCGGGCTAGCGGGGGGGCCAATGAGCAGTTCTTC

D gene: TRBD2
J gene: TRBJ2-1
clone size: .
V gene: TRBV11-1
CDR3 protein: CASSYGTSDYNEQFF
CDR3 DNA: TGTGCCAGCAGCTACGGGACTAGCGACTACAATGAGCAGTTCTTC

D gene: .
J gene: TRBJ2-7
clone size: .
V gene: TRBV6-5
CDR3 protein: CASSYSAGNSYEQYF
CDR3 DNA: TGTGCCAGCAGTTACTCTGCTGGAAACTCCTACGAGCAGTACTTC

D gene: TRBD1
J gene: TRBJ1-1
clone size: .
V gene: TRBV5-1
CDR3 protein: CASTDRGLMNTEAFF
CDR3 DNA: TGCGCCAGCACCGACAGGGGACTGATGAACACTGAAGCTTTCTTT

D gene: TRBD1
J gene: TRBJ1-4
clone size: many
V gene: TRBV2
CDR3 protein: CASSDRGTEKLFF
CDR3 DNA: TGTGCCAGCAGTGACAGGGGGACTGAAAAACTGTTTTTT

D gene: TRBD2
J gene: TRBJ2-1
clone size: few
V gene: TRBV6-1
CDR3 protein: CASSEYPPSGASYNEQFF
CDR3 DNA: TGTGCCAGCAGTGAATACCCACCTAGCGGGGCCTCCTACAATGAGCAGTTCTTC

D gene: TRBD2
J gene: TRBJ2-7
clone size: once
V gene: TRBV2
CDR3 protein: CASISGSRSYEQYF
CDR3 DNA: TGTGCCAGCATAAGCGGGAGCCGGTCCTACGAGCAGTACTTC

D gene: .
J gene: TRBJ1-2
clone size: many
V gene: TRBV19
CDR3 protein: CASSKAAVYGYTF
CDR3 DNA: TGTGCCAGTAGTAAAGCCGCTGTGTATGGCTACACCTTC